Listed here are 5 T cell receptor beta chains from one sample, sequenced in a study of T-cell memory formation after mild COVID-19. TCRdb re-derived calls from the 5' RACE reads in MiXCR, one entry per CDR3 protein. Counted here are about 500,000 distinct CDR3 sequences, approximately 20% occurring once; the ten biggest clones make up roughly an eighth. What was sequenced was PBMCs or a T cell subset sorted from them (not recorded which). The receptors derive from an adult woman who had mild COVID-19 (a few samples of this study predate the infection). Cell type and time point are not known.

V is TRBV30 and J is TRBJ1-1; tentative D call: TRBD1 (5 bases). The V end was cut by 1 base, the J end by 1 base, with 7 bases between. The CDR3 loop spans 13 amino acids. CDR1 and CDR2 from the germline V gene are GTSNPN and SVGIG (reference sequence). Here the CDR3 reads CAWSGDRNTEAFF. In DNA form, the CDR3 reads TGTGCCTGGAGTGGAGACAGGAACACTGAAGCTTTCTTT.

The V call is TRBV12-3 or TRBV12-4, the J call TRBJ2-3, with 12 positions matching TRBD2. The CDR3 sequence is 20 residues long. Unmatched junction bases numbered 21, after V lost 7 bases and J lost 4 bases. CDR3 DNA sequence: TGTGCCAGCATTTTCAGTCCCGAGACTAGCGGGAGAATAAGGCCAGATACGCAGTATTTT. Protein sequence: CASIFSPETSGRIRPDTQYF.

The chain uses TRBV9 and TRBJ2-4; D ambiguous. Germline loops: CDR1 SGDLS, CDR2 YYNGEE. Trimming stripped 0 bases from V and 2 bases from J, with 12 bases between. This CDR3 has 16 residues. CDR3 residues: CASSVVEDRPKNIQYF. The CDR3 DNA reads as TGTGCCAGCAGCGTAGTAGAGGATCGCCCCAAAAACATTCAGTACTTC.

V is TRBV7-3 and J is TRBJ1-1; 11 positions match TRBD1. V gave up 4 bases and J gave up 5 bases; unmatched junction bases: 3. The germline V gene has CDR1 SGHTA and CDR2 FQGTGA. The CDR3 is 14 residues long. The CDR3, as DNA: TGTGCCAGCAGCTCCGGGACAGGGGGGACTGAAGCTTTCTTT. It encodes CASSSGTGGTEAFF.

The chain is built from TRBV18 and TRBJ2-2, with D perhaps matching TRBD2 (5 bases). From germline, CDR1 is KGHSH and CDR2 LQKENI. The CDR3 runs to 14 residues. V was clipped by 6 bases and J by 3 bases, with 11 bases between them. Here the CDR3 DNA reads TGTGCCAGCTCGACCGGGATGGACACCGGGGAGCTGTTTTTT. Amino acid sequence: CASSTGMDTGELFF.